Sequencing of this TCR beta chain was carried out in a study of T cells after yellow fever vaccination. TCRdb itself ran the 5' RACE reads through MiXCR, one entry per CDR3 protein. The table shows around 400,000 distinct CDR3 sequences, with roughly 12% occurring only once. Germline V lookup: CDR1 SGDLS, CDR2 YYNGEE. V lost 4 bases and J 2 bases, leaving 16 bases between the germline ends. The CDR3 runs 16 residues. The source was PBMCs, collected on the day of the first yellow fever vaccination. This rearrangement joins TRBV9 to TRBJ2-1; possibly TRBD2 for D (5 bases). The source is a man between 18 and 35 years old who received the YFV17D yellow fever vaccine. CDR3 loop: CASSPYLGSTYNEQFF. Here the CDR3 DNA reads TGTGCCAGCAGCCCCTACTTAGGGAGCACCTACAATGAGCAGTTCTTC.